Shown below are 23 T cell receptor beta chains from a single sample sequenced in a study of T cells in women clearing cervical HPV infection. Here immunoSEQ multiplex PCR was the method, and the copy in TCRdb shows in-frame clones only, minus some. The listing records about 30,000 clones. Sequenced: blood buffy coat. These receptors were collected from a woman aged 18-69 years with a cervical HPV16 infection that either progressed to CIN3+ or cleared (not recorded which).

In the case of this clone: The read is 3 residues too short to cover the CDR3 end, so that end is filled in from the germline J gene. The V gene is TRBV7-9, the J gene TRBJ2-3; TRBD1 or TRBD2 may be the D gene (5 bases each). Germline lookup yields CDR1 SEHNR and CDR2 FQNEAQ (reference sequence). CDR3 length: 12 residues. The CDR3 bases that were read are TGTGCCAGCAGCAGCGTAGGGGAGACG. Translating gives CASSSVGET. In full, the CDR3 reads CASSSVGETQYF.

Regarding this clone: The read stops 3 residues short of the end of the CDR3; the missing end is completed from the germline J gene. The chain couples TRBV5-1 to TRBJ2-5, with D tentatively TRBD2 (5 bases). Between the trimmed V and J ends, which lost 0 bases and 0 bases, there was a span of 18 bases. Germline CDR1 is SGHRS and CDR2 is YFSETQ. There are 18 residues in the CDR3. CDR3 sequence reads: CASSLGRQAGPYQETQYF. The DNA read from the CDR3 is TGCGCCAGCAGCTTGGGGAGGCAGGCGGGCCCGTACCAAGAGACC.

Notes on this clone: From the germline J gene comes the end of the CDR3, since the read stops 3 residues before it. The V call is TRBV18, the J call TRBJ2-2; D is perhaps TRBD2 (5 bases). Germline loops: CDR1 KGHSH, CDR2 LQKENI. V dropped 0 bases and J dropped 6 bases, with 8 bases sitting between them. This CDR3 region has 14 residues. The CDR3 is CASSPPEAAGELFF. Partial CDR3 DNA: TGTGCCAGCTCACCACCCGAAGCGGCCGGGGAG. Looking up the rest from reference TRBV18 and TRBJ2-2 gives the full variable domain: NAGVMQNPRHLVRRRGQEARLRCSPMKGHSHVYWYRQLPEEGLKFMVYLQKENIIDESGMPKERFSAEFPKEGPSILRIQQVVRGDSAAYFCASSPPEAAGELFFGEGSRLTVL.

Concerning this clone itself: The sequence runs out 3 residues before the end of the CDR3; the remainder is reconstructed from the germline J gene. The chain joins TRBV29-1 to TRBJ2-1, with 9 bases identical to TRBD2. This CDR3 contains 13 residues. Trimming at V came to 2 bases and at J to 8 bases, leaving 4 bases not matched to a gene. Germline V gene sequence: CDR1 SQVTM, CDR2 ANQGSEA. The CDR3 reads CSVELGLADEQFF. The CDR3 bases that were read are TGCAGCGTTGAATTGGGACTAGCCGATGAG.

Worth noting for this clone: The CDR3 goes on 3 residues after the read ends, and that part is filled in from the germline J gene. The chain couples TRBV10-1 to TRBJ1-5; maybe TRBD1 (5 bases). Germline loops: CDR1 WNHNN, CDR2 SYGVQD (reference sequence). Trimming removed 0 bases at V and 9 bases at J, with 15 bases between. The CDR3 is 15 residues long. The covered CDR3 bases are TGCGCCAGCAGTGAGTCGGAGGGGATAATACGGCCC. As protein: CASSESEGIIRP. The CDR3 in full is CASSESEGIIRPQHF.

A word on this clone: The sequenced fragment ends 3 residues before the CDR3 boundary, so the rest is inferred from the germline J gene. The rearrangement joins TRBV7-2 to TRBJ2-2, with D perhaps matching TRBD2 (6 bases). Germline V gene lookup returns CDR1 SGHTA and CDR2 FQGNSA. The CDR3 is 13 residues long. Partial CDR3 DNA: TGTGCCAGCAGCTTAGAGGAGGGCCGAAAG. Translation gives CASSLEEGRK. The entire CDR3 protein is CASSLEEGRKLFF.

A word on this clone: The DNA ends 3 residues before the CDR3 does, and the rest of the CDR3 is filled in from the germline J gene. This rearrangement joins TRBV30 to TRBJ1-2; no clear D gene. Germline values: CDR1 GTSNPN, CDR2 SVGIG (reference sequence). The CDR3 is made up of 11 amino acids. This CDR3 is CAWLFKGGYTF. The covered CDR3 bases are TGTGCCTGGCTTTTTAAGGGCGGC.

CDR3 region: CASSLDSNQPQHF. The CDR3 DNA, read in part, is TGTGCCAGCAGCTTAGACTCCAATCAGCCC. V and J are TRBV7-9 and TRBJ1-5; D is undetermined. The CDR3 is cut off 3 residues early in the read; its end comes from the germline J gene. Germline CDR1 SEHNR, CDR2 FQNEAQ (reference sequence). The CDR3 runs to 13 residues. Trimming shortened V by 1 base and J by 3 bases, and 4 bases separated the two germline ends. Drawing the rest from reference TRBV7-9 and TRBJ1-5, the complete variable domain is DTGVSQNPRHKITKRGQNVTFRCDPISEHNRLYWYRQTLGQGPEFLTYFQNEAQLEKSRLLSDRFSAERPKGSFSTLEIQRTEQGDSAMYLCASSLDSNQPQHFGDGTRLSIL.

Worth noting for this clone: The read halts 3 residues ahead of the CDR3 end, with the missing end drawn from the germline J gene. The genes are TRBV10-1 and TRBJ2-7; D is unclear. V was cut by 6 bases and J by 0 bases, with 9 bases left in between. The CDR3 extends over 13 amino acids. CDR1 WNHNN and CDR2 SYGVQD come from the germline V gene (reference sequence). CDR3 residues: CASSDIFSYEQYF. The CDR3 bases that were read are TGCGCCAGCAGCGACATTTTCTCCTACGAG.

The CDR3 here is CASSEDQGRNEKLFF. The DNA read from the CDR3 is TGTGCCAGCAGTGAAGACCAGGGAAGGAATGAAAAA. The chain couples TRBV6-1 to TRBJ1-4; a possible D gene is TRBD1 (5 bases). The CDR3 end lies 3 residues beyond the end of the read and is filled in from the germline J gene. The V end lost 1 base, the J end lost 5 bases, and 11 bases lay between the germline ends. This CDR3 has 15 amino acids. The germline CDR1 and CDR2 sequences are MNHNS and SASEGT.

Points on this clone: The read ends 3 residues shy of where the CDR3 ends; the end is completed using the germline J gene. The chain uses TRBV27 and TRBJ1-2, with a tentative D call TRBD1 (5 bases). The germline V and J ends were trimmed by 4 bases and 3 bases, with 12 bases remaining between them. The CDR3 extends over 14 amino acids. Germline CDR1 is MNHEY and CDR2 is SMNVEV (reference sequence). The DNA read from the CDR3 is TGTGCCAGCAGTTACGGGCCAGGGTACTATGGC. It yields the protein CASSYGPGYYG. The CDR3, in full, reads CASSYGPGYYGYTF.

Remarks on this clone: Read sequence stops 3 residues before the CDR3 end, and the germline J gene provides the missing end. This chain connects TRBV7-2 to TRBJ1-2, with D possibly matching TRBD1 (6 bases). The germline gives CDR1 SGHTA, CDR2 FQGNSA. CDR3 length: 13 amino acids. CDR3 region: CASSLTGMDDYTF. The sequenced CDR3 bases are TGTGCCAGCAGCTTAACAGGGATGGACGAC. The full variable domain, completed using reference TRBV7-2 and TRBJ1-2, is GAGVSQSPSNKVTEKGKDVELRCDPISGHTALYWYRQSLGQGLEFLIYFQGNSAPDKSGLPSDRFSAERTGGSVSTLTIQRTQQEDSAVYLCASSLTGMDDYTFGSGTRLTVV.

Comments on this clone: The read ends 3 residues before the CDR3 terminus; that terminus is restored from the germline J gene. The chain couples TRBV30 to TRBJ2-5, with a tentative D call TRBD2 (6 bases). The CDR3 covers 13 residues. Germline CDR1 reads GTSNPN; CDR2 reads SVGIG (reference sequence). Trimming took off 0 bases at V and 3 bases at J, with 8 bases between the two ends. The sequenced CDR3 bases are TGTGCCTGGAGTGTACGACTAGAAGAGACC. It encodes CAWSVRLEET. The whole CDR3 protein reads CAWSVRLEETQYF.

CDR3 bases read: TGTGCCAGCAGTGACAGGGCCGGGGAG. Translated, it gives CASSDRAGE. Given in full, the CDR3 is CASSDRAGELFF. This chain links TRBV6-1 with TRBJ2-2; the D gene is possibly TRBD1 (5 bases). The CDR3 extends 3 residues past the end of the read, so its final part is completed from the germline J gene. The CDR3 has 12 residues. Germline lookup yields CDR1 MNHNS and CDR2 SASEGT. With 3 bases removed from V and 6 bases from J, the gap between germline ends came to 5 bases.

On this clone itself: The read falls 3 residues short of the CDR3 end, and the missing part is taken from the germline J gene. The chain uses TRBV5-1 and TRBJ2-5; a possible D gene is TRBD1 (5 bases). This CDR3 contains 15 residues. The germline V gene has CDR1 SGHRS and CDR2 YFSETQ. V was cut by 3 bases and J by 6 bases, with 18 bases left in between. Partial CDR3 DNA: TGCGCCAGCAGCTCGACAGTGGGGCCTCAACAGACC. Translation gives CASSSTVGPQQT. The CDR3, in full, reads CASSSTVGPQQTQYF.

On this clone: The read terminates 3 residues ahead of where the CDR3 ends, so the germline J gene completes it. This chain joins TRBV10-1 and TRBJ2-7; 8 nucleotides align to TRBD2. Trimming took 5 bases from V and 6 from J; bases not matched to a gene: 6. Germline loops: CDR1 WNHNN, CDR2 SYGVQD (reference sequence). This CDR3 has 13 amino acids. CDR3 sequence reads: CASSSGLGTEQYF. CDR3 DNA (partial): TGCGCCAGCAGTTCGGGACTAGGCACCGAG.

CDR3 DNA (partial): TGTGCCAGCTCCCCCGGGACAGGGACCGAC. This sequence encodes CASSPGTGTD. The entire CDR3 reads CASSPGTGTDYTF. The chain couples TRBV18 to TRBJ1-2, with TRBD1 matching over 9 bases. From the germline J gene comes the end of the CDR3, since the read stops 3 residues before it. Germline CDR1 is KGHSH and CDR2 is LQKENI. The CDR3 totals 13 residues.

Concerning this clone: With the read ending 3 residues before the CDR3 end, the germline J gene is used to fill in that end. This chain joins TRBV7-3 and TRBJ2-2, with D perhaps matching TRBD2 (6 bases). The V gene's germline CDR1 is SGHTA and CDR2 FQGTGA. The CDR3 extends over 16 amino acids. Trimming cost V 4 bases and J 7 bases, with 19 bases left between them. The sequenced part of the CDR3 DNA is TGTGCCAGCAGCTCCCCGGGATTTAGCGGTGTCGGGGAG. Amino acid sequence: CASSSPGFSGVGE. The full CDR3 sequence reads CASSSPGFSGVGELFF.

The CDR3 is CASSIRSTSGNTEAFF. The part of the CDR3 DNA that was read is TGTGCCAGTAGTATTAGGTCTACGTCGGGGAACACTGAA. This sequence joins TRBV19 and TRBJ1-1, with no clear D. The DNA ends 3 residues before the CDR3 does, and the rest of the CDR3 is filled in from the germline J gene. Trimming stripped 3 bases from V and 1 base from J, with 15 bases between. Germline CDR1 is LNHDA and CDR2 is SQIVND (reference sequence). The CDR3 is made up of 16 amino acids.

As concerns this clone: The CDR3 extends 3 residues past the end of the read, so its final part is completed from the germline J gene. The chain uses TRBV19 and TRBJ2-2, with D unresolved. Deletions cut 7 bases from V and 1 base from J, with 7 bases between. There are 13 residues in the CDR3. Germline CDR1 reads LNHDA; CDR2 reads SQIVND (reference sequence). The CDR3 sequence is CASIAGNTGELFF. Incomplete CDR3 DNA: TGTGCCAGTATTGCAGGGAACACCGGGGAG.

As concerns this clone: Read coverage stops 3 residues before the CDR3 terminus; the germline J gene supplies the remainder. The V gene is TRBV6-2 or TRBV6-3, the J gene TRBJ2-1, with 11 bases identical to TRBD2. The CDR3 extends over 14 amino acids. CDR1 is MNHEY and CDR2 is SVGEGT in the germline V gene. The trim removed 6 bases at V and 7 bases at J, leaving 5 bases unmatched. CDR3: CASRQTSGNNEQFF. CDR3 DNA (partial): TGTGCCAGCAGGCAGACTAGCGGGAATAATGAG.

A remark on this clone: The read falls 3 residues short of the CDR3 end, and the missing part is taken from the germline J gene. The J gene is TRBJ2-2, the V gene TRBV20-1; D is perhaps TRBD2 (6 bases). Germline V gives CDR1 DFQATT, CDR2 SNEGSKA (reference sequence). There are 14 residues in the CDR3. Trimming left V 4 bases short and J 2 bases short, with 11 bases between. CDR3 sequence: CSATGTPNTGELFF. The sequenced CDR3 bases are TGCAGTGCTACCGGGACTCCTAACACCGGGGAG.

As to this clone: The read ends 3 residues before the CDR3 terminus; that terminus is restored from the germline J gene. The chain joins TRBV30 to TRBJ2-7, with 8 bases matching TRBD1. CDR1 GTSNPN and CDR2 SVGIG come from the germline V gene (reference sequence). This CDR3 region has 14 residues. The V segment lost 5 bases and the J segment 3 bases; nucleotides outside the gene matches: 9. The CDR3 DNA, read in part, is TGTGCCTGGGATCCGGGACAGGTGGACTACGAG. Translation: CAWDPGQVDYE. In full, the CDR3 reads CAWDPGQVDYEQYF. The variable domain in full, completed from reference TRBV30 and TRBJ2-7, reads SQTIHQWPATLVQPVGSPLSLECTVEGTSNPNLYWYRQAAGRGLQLLFYSVGIGQISSEVPQNLSASRPQDRQFILSSKKLLLSDSGFYLCAWDPGQVDYEQYFGPGTRLTVT.